This note documents a single TCR beta chain sequence. 60 Vbeta and 13 Jbeta primers were used in PCR. The repertoire was sequenced with immunoSEQ multiplex PCR; TCRdb's copy has only in-frame clones and lacks some. The sample includes around 150,000 clones, roughly 88% of them seen just once. Germline lookup yields CDR1 GTSNPN and CDR2 SVGIG (reference sequence). Trimming cost V 2 bases and J 8 bases; bases outside gene matches: 13. The CDR3 loop spans 16 amino acids. These data are taken from a study of cytomegalovirus exposure and HLA in healthy donors. Turning to the study itself: There were 90 million to 140 million unique TCR beta sequences, drawn from around 180 million T cells, in an earlier analysis.

Sequenced sample: PBMCs. This receptor was obtained from a woman aged 18-29 years in good health and CMV-seronegative. V is TRBV30 and J is TRBJ1-2; 11 bases agree with TRBD1. This chain's CDR3 is CAWSSPRTGGARGYTF. The CDR3 DNA follows: TGTGCCTGGAGTTCCCCGCGGACAGGGGGCGCGCGCGGCTACACCTTC.